This entry concerns a single T cell receptor beta chain. Trimming took 6 bases from V and 1 from J; bases not matched to a gene: 7. The CDR3 has 17 residues. The sample originates from a study of response to subunit inactivated influenza vaccine. Using its own MiXCR run on the RT-PCR reads, TCRdb lists one record per CDR3 protein. The sample lists 550,000 to 600,000 distinct CDR3 sequences, 12% occurring once. Source: PBMCs from blood, taken on the day of vaccination. This receptor was taken from a man aged 45 to 65 who received an inactivated influenza vaccine. The chain combines TRBV12-3 or TRBV12-4 with TRBJ2-2; 11 bases align to TRBD2. The CDR3 reads CASSPRLAGGNTGELFF. The CDR3 nucleotides read TGTGCCAGCAGCCCGCGGCTAGCGGGGGGGAACACCGGGGAGCTGTTTTTT.